A selection of T cell receptor beta chains follows, all from one sample in a study of regulatory T cells in long-lasting Graves disease. TCRdb processed the multiplex PCR reads anew with MiXCR; each CDR3 protein has one entry. The sample carries 550,000 to 600,000 distinct CDR3 sequences, about 15% recorded once. The data also belong to a second study, concerning T cells in Graves' hyperthyroidism and ophthalmopathy.

The specimen comprised peripheral blood mononuclear cells (PBMCs), sampled at new diagnosis, from a patient treated with antithyroid drugs. These receptors were collected from a man between 18 and 29 years old with Graves disease. Each CDR3 is given with its conserved first and last residue. The order of the fields is D gene, V gene, clone size, J gene, CDR3 protein, CDR3 DNA. The D gene is left open where the match is weak. Clone size is stated in some rows and not others, as once, few, many or a class when expanded.

>TRBD1|TRBV6-1|many|TRBJ2-5
CASTHSDRGREETQYF
TGTGCCAGCACCCACTCGGACAGGGGGAGGGAAGAGACCCAGTACTTC
>-|TRBV5-1|-|TRBJ2-2
CASSPQQGRPGELFF
TGCGCCAGCAGCCCGCAACAGGGACGTCCCGGGGAGCTGTTTTTT
>-|TRBV7-9|-|TRBJ2-2
CASSKVPGELFF
TGTGCCAGCAGCAAAGTACCCGGGGAGCTGTTTTTT
>TRBD2|TRBV6-2/TRBV6-3|few|TRBJ2-1
CASSYRPGGSGPHNEQFF
TGTGCCAGCAGTTACAGGCCCGGGGGGAGCGGACCGCACAATGAGCAGTTCTTC
>-|TRBV6-2/TRBV6-3|many|TRBJ2-1
CASKGSHSQFF
TGTGCCAGCAAGGGATCCCACTCTCAGTTCTTC
>-|TRBV11-2|few|TRBJ1-1
CASEVSRGTEAFF
TGTGCCAGCGAAGTGAGTAGGGGCACTGAAGCTTTCTTT
>-|TRBV24-1|many|TRBJ1-2
CATSGGAGGYTF
TGTGCCACCAGTGGCGGGGCTGGTGGCTACACCTTC
>-|TRBV20-1|many|TRBJ2-1
CSASVAFNEQFF
TGCAGTGCTAGTGTCGCCTTCAATGAGCAGTTCTTC
>-|TRBV29-1|-|TRBJ1-1
CSTRTSGEDEAFF
TGCAGCACTCGTACAAGTGGGGAAGATGAAGCTTTCTTT
>TRBD1|TRBV28|many|TRBJ2-1
CASVKQGDNEQFF
TGTGCCAGCGTAAAGCAGGGGGACAATGAGCAGTTCTTC
>TRBD2|TRBV20-1|many|TRBJ2-3
CSAAPGGDTQYF
TGCAGTGCGGCTCCGGGAGGCGATACGCAGTATTTT
>TRBD2|TRBV9|-|TRBJ2-1
CASSAGLGSGRGEQFF
TGTGCCAGCAGCGCCGGCCTTGGTAGCGGGAGAGGTGAGCAGTTCTTC
>TRBD2|TRBV20-1|-|TRBJ2-1
CSARVGRGLAGENEQFF
TGCAGTGCTAGAGTGGGTAGGGGACTAGCGGGAGAAAATGAGCAGTTCTTC
>-|TRBV11-3|many|TRBJ2-1
CASSLQDNEQFF
TGTGCCAGCAGCTTACAGGACAATGAGCAGTTCTTC
>-|TRBV5-1|-|TRBJ2-5
CASSLVELTETQYF
TGCGCCAGCAGCTTGGTGGAGTTGACAGAGACCCAGTACTTC
>TRBD2|TRBV29-1|many|TRBJ2-7
CSAGLAGAYEQYF
TGCAGCGCCGGACTAGCGGGAGCCTACGAGCAGTACTTC
>-|TRBV3-1|many|TRBJ2-5
CASSPPRSRSPETQYF
TGTGCCAGCAGCCCACCCCGTTCGAGGTCGCCAGAGACCCAGTACTTC
>-|TRBV12-3/TRBV12-4|few|TRBJ2-7
CASSLGNIQGSYEQYF
TGTGCCAGCAGTTTAGGAAATATACAGGGTTCCTACGAGCAGTACTTC
>TRBD1|TRBV11-3|-|TRBJ1-1
CASSPGRGDRNTEAFF
TGTGCCAGCAGCCCGGGGCGGGGGGACAGGAACACTGAAGCTTTCTTT
>-|TRBV10-2|few|TRBJ1-5
CASSAGAIQPQHF
TGCGCCAGCAGCGCAGGGGCTATACAGCCCCAGCATTTT
>TRBD1|TRBV29-1|many|TRBJ1-1
CSVSPGQGMNTEAFF
TGCAGCGTTTCCCCGGGACAGGGGATGAACACTGAAGCTTTCTTT
>TRBD2|TRBV28|many|TRBJ2-5
CASSLSRRGLAGETQYF
TGTGCCAGCAGTTTATCAAGACGGGGGCTAGCGGGAGAGACCCAGTACTTC
>TRBD1|TRBV5-1|many|TRBJ1-2
CASSPTYRDRTNYGYTF
TGCGCCAGCAGCCCAACGTACCGGGACAGGACGAACTATGGCTACACCTTC
>-|TRBV30|many|TRBJ2-1
CAWGGREDEQFF
TGTGCCTGGGGGGGTCGAGAGGATGAGCAGTTCTTC
>-|TRBV13|many|TRBJ1-4
CASSVRGTNEKLFF
TGTGCCAGCAGTGTACGTGGCACTAATGAAAAACTGTTTTTT
>-|TRBV11-3|-|TRBJ2-1
CASSPPGGPSYNEQFF
TGTGCCAGCAGCCCGCCTGGAGGGCCCTCCTACAATGAGCAGTTCTTC
>TRBD1|TRBV20-1|many|TRBJ1-4
CSARSGGLFNEKLFF
TGCAGTGCTAGATCAGGGGGATTGTTCAACGAAAAACTGTTTTTT
>-|TRBV20-1|many|TRBJ1-4
CSARDSRKLFF
TGCAGTGCTAGGGACAGTAGGAAACTGTTTTTT
>-|TRBV5-6|-|TRBJ2-1
CASSLGREVPPQLGNEQFF
TGTGCCAGCAGCTTGGGGAGGGAGGTCCCCCCGCAGCTTGGGAATGAGCAGTTCTTC
>-|TRBV20-1|many|TRBJ2-7
CSASGAVLGHYEQYF
TGCAGTGCTAGCGGTGCGGTCCTCGGCCACTACGAGCAGTACTTC
>-|TRBV2|many|TRBJ2-7
CASSEATRSHEQYF
TGTGCCAGCAGTGAAGCCACGAGGTCCCACGAGCAGTACTTC
>TRBD1|TRBV6-9|-|TRBJ1-6
CASSRDRASPLHF
TGCGCCAGCAGCCGGGACAGGGCTTCACCCCTCCACTTT
>-|TRBV10-3|many|TRBJ1-1
CASTGLATEAFF
TGTGCCAGCACAGGGCTGGCCACTGAAGCTTTCTTT
>-|TRBV11-2|few|TRBJ2-2
CASSMEGRGTGELFF
TGTGCCAGCAGCATGGAGGGGCGAGGCACCGGGGAGCTGTTTTTT
>TRBD2|TRBV7-2|-|TRBJ2-7
CASSTGTSLVGAFYEQYF
TGTGCCAGCAGTACCGGGACTAGCTTAGTGGGGGCCTTCTACGAGCAGTACTTC
>-|TRBV9|-|TRBJ1-6
CASSVIYGSPLHF
TGTGCCAGCAGCGTTATCTATGGTTCACCCCTCCACTTT
>-|TRBV6-2/TRBV6-3|few|TRBJ2-2
CASSLVRAGELFF
TGTGCCAGCAGTTTGGTGAGGGCCGGGGAGCTGTTTTTT
>TRBD2|TRBV5-1|-|TRBJ2-1
CASSPKGTSGLARYNEQFF
TGCGCCAGCAGCCCTAAAGGGACTAGCGGTCTGGCGAGGTACAATGAGCAGTTCTTC
>-|TRBV10-2|many|TRBJ2-5
CASSRDIQETQYF
TGTGCCAGCAGCAGGGATATTCAAGAGACCCAGTACTTC
>-|TRBV3-1|many|TRBJ2-1
CASSHDQRGGEQFF
TGTGCCAGCAGCCACGATCAACGGGGCGGTGAGCAGTTCTTC
>-|TRBV15|few|TRBJ1-1
CATSRGLPAFGTEAFF
TGTGCCACCAGCAGAGGTCTTCCGGCCTTTGGGACTGAAGCTTTCTTT
>-|TRBV5-4|-|TRBJ2-3
CASSTPGGLIDTQYF
TGTGCCAGCAGCACCCCTGGGGGGCTTATAGATACGCAGTATTTT
>TRBD2|TRBV5-1|few|TRBJ2-1
CASSSRVAGEQFF
TGCGCCAGCAGCTCGAGGGTAGCGGGTGAGCAGTTCTTC
>-|TRBV20-1|-|TRBJ2-7
CSARYRARYEQYF
TGCAGTGCTAGGTACAGGGCGCGGTACGAGCAGTACTTC
>-|TRBV19|few|TRBJ2-7
CASSIDEQVQHEQYF
TGTGCCAGTAGTATAGATGAACAGGTACAGCACGAGCAGTACTTC
>TRBD2|TRBV28|many|TRBJ2-1
CASSTLVTSEYNEQFF
TGTGCCAGCAGTACCCTAGTGACTAGCGAGTACAATGAGCAGTTCTTC
>TRBD2|TRBV27|many|TRBJ2-2
CASSLILAGLTGELFF
TGTGCCAGCAGTTTAATACTAGCGGGACTCACCGGGGAGCTGTTTTTT
>-|TRBV9|few|TRBJ1-1
CASSPGEFMNTEAFF
TGTGCCAGCAGCCCCGGGGAGTTTATGAACACTGAAGCTTTCTTT
>-|TRBV6-1|many|TRBJ2-2
CASRRTGNTGELFF
TGTGCCAGCAGACGGACGGGCAACACCGGGGAGCTGTTTTTT
>-|TRBV10-3|-|TRBJ2-2
CAISESVGSGGELFF
TGTGCCATCAGTGAGTCGGTAGGGAGTGGCGGGGAGCTGTTTTTT
>-|TRBV5-1|many|TRBJ2-7
CASSLTGRAAYEQYF
TGCGCCAGCAGCTTGACAGGCCGGGCTGCCTACGAGCAGTACTTC
>TRBD1|TRBV27|few|TRBJ1-6
CASSFSGGSNSPLHF
TGTGCCAGCAGTTTCTCAGGGGGCTCTAATTCACCCCTCCACTTT